Following are 20 T cell receptor beta chains from one sample sequenced in a study of Graves' ophthalmopathy and Graves' hyperthyroidism. For repertoire sequencing, the TCR beta CDR3 regions were amplified from RNA transcripts. First-round RT-PCR relied on HTBI primers, and a second-round multiplex PCR came next. Via MiXCR, TCRdb re-called the multiplex PCR reads, giving one row per CDR3 protein. This sample has around 1,200,000 distinct CDR3 sequences, with about 38% found just once. The sample consisted of peripheral blood or thyroid tissue (not recorded which). The receptors stem from an adult man with Graves' hyperthyroidism.

V gene TRBV29-1 combines with J gene TRBJ1-1; D gene uncertain. V was shortened by 6 bases and J by 1 base, with 12 bases between the two germline ends. The CDR3 runs 13 residues. In germline, CDR1 is SQVTM, CDR2 ANQGSEA. CDR3 amino acids: CSVVVGTNTEAFF. CDR3 in DNA: TGCAGCGTCGTGGTAGGAACGAACACTGAAGCTTTCTTT. The full variable domain, its missing parts supplied by reference TRBV29-1 and TRBJ1-1, is SAVISQKPSRDICQRGTSLTIQCQVDSQVTMMFWYRQQPGQSLTLIATANQGSEATYESGFVIDKFPISRPNLTFSTLTVSNMSPEDSSIYLCSVVVGTNTEAFFGQGTRLTVV.

This clonotype has a count of ten or more. The J gene is TRBJ1-2, the V gene TRBV12-3 or TRBV12-4; D gene uncertain. This CDR3 spans 13 amino acids. The V gene lost 2 bases and the J gene lost 8 bases, with 12 bases spanning the gap. The DNA of the CDR3 is TGTGCCAGCAGTTTAAAGGCAGGTGAAGGCTACACCTTC. Translated: CASSLKAGEGYTF.

This clonotype appeared many times. The chain couples TRBV12-3 or TRBV12-4 to TRBJ1-6, with a weak D call TRBD1 (6 bases). The CDR3 is made up of 10 amino acids. Trimming took off 7 bases at V and 16 bases at J, with 11 bases between the two ends. CDR3: CASKGGLLHF. CDR3 bases: TGTGCCAGCAAAGGGGGACTTCTCCACTTT.

Remarks on this clonotype: This may be a read error: a much more frequent sequence differs by one nucleotide. This chain links TRBV12-3 or TRBV12-4 with TRBJ2-5; 9 positions match TRBD2. This CDR3 comprises 15 residues. V lost 7 bases, J lost 1 base, and 7 bases stayed unmatched. CDR3 coding DNA: TGTGCCAGCACCACCGGCGGGAGGGCCCAAGAGACCCAGTACTTC. It yields the protein CASTTGGRAQETQYF.

Concerning this clonotype: This may be a read error: a much more frequent sequence differs by one nucleotide. This rearrangement joins TRBV6-1 to TRBJ1-5, with D possibly TRBD1 on 6 matching bases. CDR1 and CDR2 (germline): MNHNS, SASEGT. Trimming cost V 3 bases and J 3 bases, with 18 bases left between them. This CDR3 is 17 amino acids long. The CDR3 nucleotides read TGTGCCAGCAGTGACTCGGGGGGGCAAGGGTTCAATCAGCCCCAGCATTTT. Its translation is CASSDSGGQGFNQPQHF.

This clonotype was detected many times. The genes are TRBV29-1 and TRBJ2-7; D remains ambiguous. CDR3 length equals 11 residues. Between the trimmed V and J ends, which lost 7 bases and 5 bases, there was a span of 12 bases. CDR1 is SQVTM, CDR2 ANQGSEA, per germline. The CDR3, as DNA: TGCAGCGCCTCCCGTAACAACGAGCAGTACTTC. This sequence encodes CSASRNNEQYF.

This clonotype was counted at least ten times. This chain links TRBV2 with TRBJ2-7; D not resolved. V lost 1 base and J 4 bases, leaving 14 bases between the germline ends. CDR1 and CDR2 from the germline V gene are SNHLY and FYNNEI. The CDR3 covers 15 residues. The CDR3 DNA follows: TGTGCCAGCAGTGAAGACTGGGCTGGAGTGTACGAGCAGTACTTC. It encodes CASSEDWAGVYEQYF.

This clonotype turned up a few times. This chain connects TRBV10-1 to TRBJ2-7; D may be TRBD2 (5 bases). V was shortened by 3 bases and J by 9 bases, with 18 bases between the two germline ends. Germline CDR1 reads WNHNN; CDR2 reads SYGVQD (reference sequence). The CDR3 totals 14 residues. CDR3 nucleotides: TGCGCCAGCAGTGAAATTGGACTCCGCTTCGGGCAGTACTTC. It is translated as CASSEIGLRFGQYF.

The rearrangement uses TRBV6-6 and TRBJ1-5, with D perhaps matching TRBD1 (6 bases). V was clipped by 6 bases and J by 3 bases, with 15 bases between them. Germline V gene data show CDR1 as MNHNY and CDR2 as SVGAGI (reference sequence). The CDR3 is 15 amino acids. Written as DNA, the CDR3 is TGTGCCAGCAGGGAAAACAGGGCCCCCAATCAGCCCCAGCATTTT. This encodes CASRENRAPNQPQHF.

The chain joins TRBV4-1 to TRBJ2-5; D ambiguous. Trimming shortened V by 4 bases and J by 3 bases, and 18 bases separated the two germline ends. The CDR3 is made up of 16 amino acids. Per the germline V gene, CDR1 is MGHRA and CDR2 is YSYEKL. In DNA, the CDR3 is TGCGCCAGCAGCCGCCCTGTGTGGATGGGGAAAGAGACCCAGTACTTC. Amino acid sequence: CASSRPVWMGKETQYF.

This clonotype was seen at least ten times. This sequence joins TRBV29-1 and TRBJ2-7, with a possible D match to TRBD1 (5 bases). Germline V gene lookup returns CDR1 SQVTM and CDR2 ANQGSEA. V lost 3 bases, J lost 3 bases, and 12 bases lay in between. The CDR3 is 13 residues long. The CDR3 DNA is TGCAGCGTTGATGGGCCGCAGGGCTACGAGCAGTACTTC. Amino acids: CSVDGPQGYEQYF.

On this clonotype itself: It may be a read error: a sequence one base away is much more abundant. This CDR3 reads CASSEFQGCEQYF. The CDR3 coding sequence is TGTGCCAGCAGTGAATTCCAGGGTTGCGAGCAGTACTTC. V gene TRBV25-1 combines with J gene TRBJ2-7, with a possible D match to TRBD1 (5 bases). From germline, CDR1 is MGHDK and CDR2 SYGVNS. Trimming removed 1 base at V and 6 bases at J, with 10 bases between. The CDR3 length is 13 residues.

The chain combines TRBV6-5 with TRBJ2-7; TRBD2 matches 7 bases. The CDR3 totals 16 residues. Germline lookup yields CDR1 MNHEY and CDR2 SVGAGI. Trimming cost V 0 bases and J 0 bases; bases outside gene matches: 5. The DNA for the CDR3 is TGTGCCAGCAGTTACTCCGCGACGGGAGGCTCCTACGAGCAGTACTTC. Translating gives CASSYSATGGSYEQYF.

The rearrangement uses TRBV11-1 and TRBJ2-7, with TRBD1 matching over 8 bases. Losses at the gene ends were 6 bases for V and 9 bases for J; bases not matched to a gene: 10. The CDR3 extends over 13 amino acids. The germline gives CDR1 SGHAT, CDR2 FQDESV (reference sequence). CDR3 coding DNA: TGTGCCAGCAGTTCCAGACCGGGACAGGCGCAGTACTTC. It codes for CASSSRPGQAQYF.

The chain combines TRBV29-1 with TRBJ2-6, with D possibly TRBD2 on 6 matching bases. Trimming pared 7 bases from V and 0 bases from J, leaving 10 bases between. Germline assignment: CDR1 SQVTM and CDR2 ANQGSEA. This CDR3 contains 14 residues. The CDR3 spells CSERRDSGANVLTF. CDR3 sequence (DNA): TGCAGCGAGAGGAGGGACTCTGGGGCCAACGTCCTGACTTTC.

This clonotype came up many times. The chain links TRBV7-9 to TRBJ1-5, with 9 bases aligning to TRBD1. CDR3 length equals 15 residues. CDR1 SEHNR and CDR2 FQNEAQ come from the germline V gene (reference sequence). J was trimmed by 6 bases and V by 3 bases; bases with no gene match: 6. CDR3 DNA sequence: TGTGCCAGCAGCTTGGACAGGGGTAGAGGTCAGCCCCAGCATTTT. Protein sequence: CASSLDRGRGQPQHF.

This clonotype has ten or more counts. This rearrangement joins TRBV4-3 to TRBJ1-2, with 8 bases lining up with TRBD1. Germline V CDR1 and CDR2: LGHNA, YSLEER. The CDR3 has 15 residues. J lost 7 bases, V lost 0 bases, and 7 bases had no gene match. The CDR3 is CASSQDSGGVSGYTF. The CDR3 nucleotides are TGCGCCAGCAGCCAAGATTCAGGGGGCGTATCTGGCTACACCTTC.

The table lists this clonotype with a few counts. In DNA form, the CDR3 reads TGTGCCAGCAGCGTCATGACAGGGCCTAATCAGCCCCAGCATTTT. This codes for CASSVMTGPNQPQHF. The rearrangement links TRBV7-9 to TRBJ1-5; 7 nucleotides line up with TRBD1. CDR1 and CDR2 from the germline V gene are SEHNR and FQNEAQ (reference sequence). There are 15 residues in the CDR3. V gave up 5 bases and J gave up 4 bases; unmatched junction bases: 8.

The chain carries TRBV29-1 and TRBJ1-4; 8 bases match TRBD1. The germline CDR1 and CDR2 sequences are SQVTM and ANQGSEA. V lost 4 bases, J lost 2 bases, and 6 bases stayed unmatched. CDR3 length: 15 amino acids. The CDR3 protein is CSVVKQGGTNEKLFF. CDR3 nucleotide sequence: TGCAGCGTTGTAAAACAGGGGGGTACTAATGAAAAACTGTTTTTT.

This clonotype was seen repeatedly, ten times or more. The rearrangement uses TRBV20-1 and TRBJ1-1; D perhaps matches TRBD1 (6 bases). Trimming removed 2 bases from V and 4 bases from J, with 8 bases in between. The CDR3 spans 12 residues. Germline V gene lookup returns CDR1 DFQATT and CDR2 SNEGSKA (reference sequence). The CDR3 bases are TGCAGTGCTAGACAGGGGCCCACTGAAGCTTTCTTT. Protein: CSARQGPTEAFF.